These T cell receptor beta chains were read from a single sample in a study of cytomegalovirus exposure and HLA in healthy donors. TCRdb keeps only in-frame clones here, not all; method: immunoSEQ multiplex PCR. The top ten clones hold just over 2% of a sample with about 170,000 clones, about 80% of them seen once. Sequenced material: PBMCs. These receptors all come from a woman under 40 in good health and CMV-seropositive. The CDR3 runs from the conserved cysteine through the conserved F or W. The order of the fields is V gene, D gene, CDR3 length, clone size, J gene, CDR3 protein, CDR3 DNA. A D gene is named only where the DNA matches it firmly. Clone sizes are given selectively: once, few, many, or a class where the clone is expanded.

v_gene: TRBV27; d_gene: TRBD1; len: 17; abundance: NA; j_gene: TRBJ1-4; CDR3aa: CASSLLTGTGYKEKLFF; CDR3nt: TGTGCCAGCAGTTTACTGACCGGGACAGGGTATAAGGAAAAACTGTTTTTT
v_gene: TRBV13; d_gene: TRBD1; len: 16; abundance: once; j_gene: TRBJ2-7; CDR3aa: CASSLSDRRLSYEQYF; CDR3nt: TGTGCCAGCAGCTTATCGGACAGGCGGCTCTCCTACGAGCAGTACTTC
v_gene: TRBV11-2; d_gene: TRBD1; len: 19; abundance: NA; j_gene: TRBJ1-2; CDR3aa: CASSLPRDRSAGGASGYTF; CDR3nt: TGTGCCAGCAGCTTACCGCGGGATAGGAGCGCAGGGGGCGCCTCCGGCTACACCTTC
v_gene: TRBV5-1; d_gene: NA; len: 15; abundance: NA; j_gene: TRBJ2-3; CDR3aa: CASSVAGVRTDTQYF; CDR3nt: TGCGCCAGCAGCGTGGCAGGGGTAAGGACAGATACGCAGTATTTT
v_gene: TRBV5-4; d_gene: NA; len: 18; abundance: once; j_gene: TRBJ1-2; CDR3aa: CASSLEWGLPLIGYGYTF; CDR3nt: TGTGCCAGCAGCTTGGAATGGGGACTTCCCCTCATAGGCTATGGCTACACCTTC
v_gene: TRBV7-8; d_gene: TRBD2; len: 18; abundance: NA; j_gene: TRBJ2-7; CDR3aa: CASSLASATGTGGNEQYF; CDR3nt: TGTGCCAGCAGCTTAGCCTCAGCCACCGGGACGGGAGGTAACGAGCAGTACTTC
v_gene: TRBV28; d_gene: NA; len: 16; abundance: NA; j_gene: TRBJ1-4; CDR3aa: CASSLIRGVTNEKLFF; CDR3nt: TGTGCCAGCAGTTTAATTCGGGGGGTAACTAATGAAAAACTGTTTTTT
v_gene: TRBV28; d_gene: NA; len: 15; abundance: NA; j_gene: TRBJ2-6; CDR3aa: CASSLSGSGANVLTF; CDR3nt: TGTGCCAGCAGTTTATCAGGATCTGGGGCCAACGTCCTGACTTTC
v_gene: TRBV4-1; d_gene: NA; len: 19; abundance: NA; j_gene: TRBJ2-1; CDR3aa: CASSQDYSERQRPYNEQFF; CDR3nt: TGCGCCAGCAGCCAAGATTATTCGGAACGGCAGAGGCCCTACAATGAGCAGTTCTTC
v_gene: TRBV19; d_gene: TRBD1; len: 16; abundance: NA; j_gene: TRBJ1-5; CDR3aa: CASSKAKQGSNQPQHF; CDR3nt: TGTGCCAGTAGTAAGGCAAAACAGGGGAGCAATCAGCCCCAGCATTTT
v_gene: TRBV10-2; d_gene: NA; len: 13; abundance: NA; j_gene: TRBJ2-7; CDR3aa: CASTEDLTYEQYF; CDR3nt: TGCGCCAGCACAGAGGACTTAACCTACGAGCAGTACTTC
v_gene: TRBV2; d_gene: NA; len: 15; abundance: NA; j_gene: TRBJ2-6; CDR3aa: CASKQGISGANVLTF; CDR3nt: TGTGCCAGCAAACAGGGTATATCTGGGGCCAACGTCCTGACTTTC
v_gene: TRBV6-6; d_gene: TRBD2; len: 14; abundance: NA; j_gene: TRBJ2-7; CDR3aa: CASRAGTSGTEQYF; CDR3nt: TGTGCCAGCAGGGCCGGGACTAGCGGGACCGAGCAGTACTTC
v_gene: TRBV6-4; d_gene: TRBD2; len: 15; abundance: NA; j_gene: TRBJ2-3; CDR3aa: CASSDSGARTDTQYF; CDR3nt: TGTGCCAGCAGTGATAGCGGGGCTCGCACAGATACGCAGTATTTT
v_gene: TRBV18; d_gene: TRBD2; len: 14; abundance: NA; j_gene: TRBJ2-7; CDR3aa: CASSLWAGAVEQYF; CDR3nt: TGTGCCAGCTCCCTTTGGGCGGGAGCGGTCGAGCAGTACTTC
v_gene: TRBV2; d_gene: NA; len: 15; abundance: NA; j_gene: TRBJ1-2; CDR3aa: CASLPLRGSNYGYTF; CDR3nt: TGTGCCAGCCTTCCCTTGAGAGGGTCAAACTATGGCTACACCTTC
v_gene: TRBV7-9; d_gene: TRBD1; len: 12; abundance: NA; j_gene: TRBJ1-1; CDR3aa: CASSLERTGAFF; CDR3nt: TGTGCCAGCAGCTTAGAGAGGACAGGAGCTTTCTTT
v_gene: TRBV5-4; d_gene: NA; len: 13; abundance: NA; j_gene: TRBJ1-2; CDR3aa: CASSLWQGSGYTF; CDR3nt: TGTGCCAGCAGCTTGTGGCAGGGTAGTGGCTACACCTTC
v_gene: TRBV15; d_gene: NA; len: 16; abundance: NA; j_gene: TRBJ1-2; CDR3aa: CATSAGGPGANYGYTF; CDR3nt: TGTGCCACCAGCGCCGGGGGGCCCGGTGCTAACTATGGCTACACCTTC
v_gene: TRBV6-1; d_gene: NA; len: 14; abundance: NA; j_gene: TRBJ2-7; CDR3aa: CASKRRIDSYEQYF; CDR3nt: TGTGCCAGCAAGAGGCGGATCGACTCCTACGAGCAGTACTTC
v_gene: TRBV2; d_gene: TRBD1; len: 15; abundance: few; j_gene: TRBJ1-1; CDR3aa: CASSKTGGGRTEAFF; CDR3nt: TGTGCCAGCAGCAAGACAGGGGGCGGGCGCACTGAAGCTTTCTTT
v_gene: TRBV28; d_gene: TRBD1; len: 13; abundance: few; j_gene: TRBJ1-2; CDR3aa: CASSFRGFYGYTF; CDR3nt: TGTGCCAGCAGTTTCAGGGGGTTCTATGGCTACACCTTC
v_gene: TRBV6-1; d_gene: NA; len: 15; abundance: NA; j_gene: TRBJ2-5; CDR3aa: CASSAYPHNQETQYF; CDR3nt: TGTGCCAGCAGTGCATATCCCCACAACCAAGAGACCCAGTACTTC
v_gene: TRBV5-1; d_gene: NA; len: 14; abundance: once; j_gene: TRBJ2-7; CDR3aa: CASSPSTGPYEQYF; CDR3nt: TGCGCCAGCAGCCCAAGTACAGGGCCCTACGAGCAGTACTTC
v_gene: TRBV7-2; d_gene: NA; len: 13; abundance: NA; j_gene: TRBJ1-3; CDR3aa: CASRGGFANTIYF; CDR3nt: TGTGCCAGCAGGGGGGGTTTTGCGAACACCATATATTTT
v_gene: TRBV5-1; d_gene: TRBD1; len: 13; abundance: NA; j_gene: TRBJ1-1; CDR3aa: CASRMDRDTEAFF; CDR3nt: TGCGCCAGCAGAATGGACAGGGATACTGAAGCTTTCTTT
v_gene: TRBV6-1; d_gene: NA; len: 14; abundance: NA; j_gene: TRBJ2-5; CDR3aa: CASTVAGYQETQYF; CDR3nt: TGTGCCAGCACGGTGGCAGGGTACCAAGAGACCCAGTACTTC
v_gene: TRBV18; d_gene: TRBD2; len: 16; abundance: once; j_gene: TRBJ2-1; CDR3aa: CASSQLARGAFNEQFF; CDR3nt: TGTGCCAGCTCACAGTTAGCGCGGGGGGCCTTTAATGAGCAGTTCTTC
v_gene: TRBV15; d_gene: NA; len: 15; abundance: NA; j_gene: TRBJ1-3; CDR3aa: CATSRGGDSGNTIYF; CDR3nt: TGTGCCACCAGCAGAGGAGGAGACTCTGGAAACACCATATATTTT
v_gene: TRBV11-2; d_gene: TRBD2; len: 15; abundance: NA; j_gene: TRBJ2-7; CDR3aa: CASSPGSGRTYEQYF; CDR3nt: TGTGCCAGCAGCCCGGGGAGCGGGAGAACCTACGAGCAGTACTTC
v_gene: TRBV30; d_gene: TRBD1; len: 13; abundance: few; j_gene: TRBJ2-7; CDR3aa: CAWSLQGPVGQYF; CDR3nt: TGTGCCTGGAGTCTACAGGGGCCGGTGGGGCAGTACTTC